This T cell receptor beta chain originates from a study of tumor and adjacent non-tumor tissue in lung cancer. RNA was extracted from bulk tissue without any cell sorting. Per the germline V gene, CDR1 is SGHNT and CDR2 is YENEEA. This CDR3 region has 15 residues. A modified ARM-PCR protocol with three rounds of nested PCR amplified TCRbeta. Via MiXCR, TCRdb re-called the multiplex PCR reads, giving one row per CDR3 protein. The table shows some 200,000 distinct CDR3 sequences, with 60% to 75% occurring only once. Comments on this clonotype: The junction does not match germline at one end; this may be a read error.

The chain carries TRBV11-3 and TRBJ1-1, with D perhaps TRBD1 (6 bases). The receptor comes from a man aged 55 to 70 with non-small cell lung cancer. The sequencing sample was made of lung tumor tissue. CDR3 region: CTSSPCTGMNTEAFF. CDR3 nucleotides: TGTACCAGCAGCCCTTGCACAGGGATGAACACTGAAGCTTTCTTT.